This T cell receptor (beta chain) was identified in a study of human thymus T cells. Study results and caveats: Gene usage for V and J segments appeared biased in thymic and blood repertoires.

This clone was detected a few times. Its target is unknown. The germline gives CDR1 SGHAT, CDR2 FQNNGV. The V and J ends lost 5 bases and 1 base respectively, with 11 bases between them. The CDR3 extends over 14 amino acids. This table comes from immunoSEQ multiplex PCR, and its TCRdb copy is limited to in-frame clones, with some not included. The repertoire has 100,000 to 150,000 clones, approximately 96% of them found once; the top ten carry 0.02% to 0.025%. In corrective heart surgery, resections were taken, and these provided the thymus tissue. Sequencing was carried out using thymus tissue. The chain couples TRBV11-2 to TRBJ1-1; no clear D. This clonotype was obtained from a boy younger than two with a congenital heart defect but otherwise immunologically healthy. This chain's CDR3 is CASSPRLANTEAFF. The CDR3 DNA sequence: TGTGCCAGCAGCCCAAGACTGGCGAACACTGAAGCTTTCTTT.